Below, 18 T cell receptor beta chains from the same sample are listed, as sequenced in a study of shared clonotypes between healthy human individuals (dated by TCRdb to 2020 to 2022). CD8 naive samples were CD45RO-negative cells positively selected for CCR7, giving a CD45RA+CCR7+ population that excluded TemRA cells. Library method: the immunoSEQ multiplex PCR assay. Not all clones reach the TCRdb copy of this immuneACCESS table, which keeps in-frame sequences only. Checked studies attribute under half of the gap to unresolved V genes and leave the rest unexplained. This sample gives under 2,000,000 clones in total; approximately 94% of them show up just once. The ten biggest clones cover approximately 1.2% of the sample. Sequencing was performed on naive CD8+ T cells sorted from blood. Read against the paper, the sample's cell subset or site label means: CD45RA+CCR7+. The receptors were sampled from a young man in good health.

This rearrangement joins TRBV27 to TRBJ2-7, with 16 bases that match TRBD2. The CDR3 has 15 amino acids. The ends lost 5 bases at V and 5 bases at J; junction bases unmatched: 3. The germline V gene encodes CDR1 MNHEY and CDR2 SMNVEV (reference sequence). The CDR3 loop is CASSTGLAGGHEQYF. CDR3 DNA sequence: TGTGCCAGCAGTACGGGACTAGCGGGGGGGCACGAGCAGTACTTC.

This sequence joins TRBV6-5 and TRBJ1-6; 9 nucleotides agree with TRBD1. The V segment lost 6 bases and the J segment 6 bases; nucleotides outside the gene matches: 6. The CDR3 has 15 amino acids. Germline CDR1 reads MNHEY; CDR2 reads SVGAGI. CDR3 sequence: CASRSLGQGNSPLHF. The CDR3 DNA reads as TGTGCCAGCAGGAGCTTGGGACAGGGTAATTCACCCCTCCACTTT.

V usage is TRBV6-5 and J usage is TRBJ2-1, with 14 positions matching TRBD2. Germline lookup yields CDR1 MNHEY and CDR2 SVGAGI. Unmatched junction bases numbered 3, after V lost 2 bases and J lost 9 bases. The CDR3 sequence is 15 residues long. The CDR3 loop is CASSYGTSGRGEQFF. The CDR3 coding sequence is TGTGCCAGCAGTTACGGGACTAGCGGGAGAGGTGAGCAGTTCTTC.

This clone came up once. The chain is built from TRBV28 and TRBJ2-6; a weak D match, TRBD1 (5 bases). Per the germline V gene, CDR1 is MDHEN and CDR2 is SYDVKM. The CDR3 loop spans 15 amino acids. V dropped 10 bases and J dropped 0 bases, with 13 bases sitting between them. CDR3 sequence (DNA): TGTGCCACCGAAAGGGGATCCTCTGGGGCCAACGTCCTGACTTTC. Protein sequence: CATERGSSGANVLTF. The full variable domain, completed using reference TRBV28 and TRBJ2-6, is DVKVTQSSRYLVKRTGEKVFLECVQDMDHENMFWYRQDPGLGLRLIYFSYDVKMKEKGDIPEGYSVSREKKERFSLILESASTNQTSMYLCATERGSSGANVLTFGAGSRLTVL.

V and J are TRBV28 and TRBJ2-4; 8 bases match TRBD1. This CDR3 is 19 amino acids long. The V and J ends lost 4 bases and 1 base, in that order; junction bases with no gene match: 15. Germline CDR1 and CDR2: MDHEN and SYDVKM. Written as DNA, the CDR3 is TGTGCCAGCAGTTCCTCGGGACAGGCCTACGGCGTTGCCAAAAACATTCAGTACTTC. Amino acid sequence: CASSSSGQAYGVAKNIQYF.

The chain employs TRBV2 and TRBJ1-2; the D gene is possibly TRBD1 (5 bases). CDR1 and CDR2 (germline): SNHLY, FYNNEI. The CDR3 is 12 residues long. The V end was cut by 6 bases, the J end by 1 base, with 6 bases between. The CDR3 DNA reads as TGTGCCAGCAGGACAGATAACTATGGCTACACCTTC. It specifies CASRTDNYGYTF.

The rearrangement uses TRBV27 and TRBJ1-2; D might be TRBD1 (5 bases). The CDR3 runs to 14 residues. Trimming cost V 3 bases and J 4 bases, with 12 bases left between them. CDR1 is MNHEY and CDR2 is SMNVEV in the germline V gene (reference sequence). CDR3 DNA: TGTGCCAGCAGTTTCGGAGAGGGACTCTATGGCTACACCTTC. Translation: CASSFGEGLYGYTF.

The chain couples TRBV13 to TRBJ2-3; tentatively, D is TRBD1 (5 bases). CDR1 is PRHDT and CDR2 is FYEKMQ in the germline V gene (reference sequence). V dropped 11 bases and J dropped 5 bases, with 11 bases sitting between them. The CDR3 totals 11 residues. This CDR3 is CAQTGGDTQYF. CDR3 nucleotide sequence: TGTGCCCAAACAGGCGGAGATACGCAGTATTTT.

This chain links TRBV29-1 with TRBJ2-2; D gene ambiguous. Trimming shortened V by 4 bases and J by 0 bases, and 6 bases separated the two germline ends. The CDR3 is made up of 13 amino acids. Germline V gene data show CDR1 as SQVTM and CDR2 as ANQGSEA. CDR3 DNA: TGCAGCGTTGGAGAGTCGAACACCGGGGAGCTGTTTTTT. This gives the protein CSVGESNTGELFF.

The chain has TRBV30 and TRBJ2-3; 8 bases match TRBD2. There are 14 residues in the CDR3. The V gene end was trimmed by 0 bases and the J gene end by 4 bases; junction bases not matched to a gene: 3. Germline V CDR1 and CDR2: GTSNPN, SVGIG (reference sequence). In nucleotides, the CDR3 is TGTGCCTGGAGTGTTAGCGGGGTTTCAGATACGCAGTATTTT. Translating it yields CAWSVSGVSDTQYF.

This chain connects TRBV28 to TRBJ2-7; TRBD1 is a possible D gene (6 bases). The ends were cut back, 3 bases at V and 3 bases at J, with 9 bases in the middle. The CDR3 runs to 13 residues. CDR1 and CDR2 from the germline V gene are MDHEN and SYDVKM. The CDR3 nucleotides are TGTGCCAGCAGTTTTCAGGGGATCTACGAGCAGTACTTC. Its protein is CASSFQGIYEQYF. Full variable domain (remainder filled in from reference TRBV28 and TRBJ2-7): DVKVTQSSRYLVKRTGEKVFLECVQDMDHENMFWYRQDPGLGLRLIYFSYDVKMKEKGDIPEGYSVSREKKERFSLILESASTNQTSMYLCASSFQGIYEQYFGPGTRLTVT.

The gene calls are TRBV5-1 and TRBJ2-7, with TRBD1 identical over 8 bases. J lost 3 bases, V lost 0 bases, and 5 bases had no gene match. The germline gives CDR1 SGHRS, CDR2 YFSETQ. There are 15 residues in the CDR3. CDR3 protein: CASSLAPGGVYEQYF. The CDR3 DNA reads TGCGCCAGCAGCTTGGCGCCAGGGGGCGTCTACGAGCAGTACTTC. The full variable domain, rest sourced from reference TRBV5-1 and TRBJ2-7, is KAGVTQTPRYLIKTRGQQVTLSCSPISGHRSVSWYQQTPGQGLQFLFEYFSETQRNKGNFPGRFSGRQFSNSRSEMNVSTLELGDSALYLCASSLAPGGVYEQYFGPGTRLTVT.

CDR3 bases: TGTGCCAGCAGCTTGTCCCCAGCTGCAGATACGCAGTATTTT. Its translation is CASSLSPAADTQYF. This rearrangement joins TRBV7-6 to TRBJ2-3; D is uncertain. From germline, CDR1 is SGHVS and CDR2 FNYEAQ. V was cut by 3 bases and J by 4 bases, with 11 bases left in between. CDR3 length: 14 residues.

The chain combines TRBV6-5 with TRBJ2-7, with TRBD2 matching over 8 bases. Germline V gene data show CDR1 as MNHEY and CDR2 as SVGAGI. The CDR3 has 15 amino acids. The junction had 11 bases not matched to a gene; V was cut back by 6 bases and J by 4 bases. CDR3 sequence (DNA): TGTGCCAGCAGCGTATACGGCGGGACTAGTTACGAGCAGTACTTC. Translating it yields CASSVYGGTSYEQYF.

This chain uses TRBV6-5 with TRBJ1-1; 9 bases align to TRBD1. The CDR3 totals 14 residues. Germline trimming cut 6 bases from V and 5 bases from J; bases unmatched to any gene: 7. The germline V gene has CDR1 MNHEY and CDR2 SVGAGI. The CDR3 DNA reads TGTGCCAGCAGCCAGGACAGGGGATTTACTGAAGCTTTCTTT. Its protein is CASSQDRGFTEAFF.

The chain uses TRBV5-6 and TRBJ1-1, with no clear D. The germline CDR1 and CDR2 sequences are SGHDT and YYEEEE. This CDR3 has 15 residues. The V gene lost 4 bases and the J gene lost 8 bases, with 21 bases spanning the gap. CDR3 nucleotide sequence: TGTGCCAGCAGCCTGGTAAATCAAGGGTGGCAGGAAGCTTTCTTT. This sequence encodes CASSLVNQGWQEAFF.

The rearrangement joins TRBV15 to TRBJ2-1, with 9 bases matching TRBD2. The V and J ends lost 7 bases and 5 bases, in that order; junction bases with no gene match: 9. The germline V gene encodes CDR1 LNHNV and CDR2 YYDKDF (reference sequence). The CDR3 sequence is 15 residues long. CDR3 DNA: TGTGCCACCACTTCACCTCTAGCGGGAAACAATGAGCAGTTCTTC. Its protein is CATTSPLAGNNEQFF.

Of note for this clone: Different DNA sequences within this sample yield the same CDR3. This rearrangement joins TRBV9 to TRBJ2-7, with TRBD2 matching over 8 bases. The CDR3 is made up of 15 amino acids. Germline values: CDR1 SGDLS, CDR2 YYNGEE. V dropped 0 bases and J dropped 4; count of bases not matched to a gene: 6. The CDR3: CASSVGVAGTYEQYF. The CDR3 bases are TGTGCCAGCAGCGTAGGGGTAGCGGGGACGTACGAGCAGTACTTC.